These 21 T cell receptor beta chains were all obtained from the same sample, sequenced in a study of OX40 agonist ivuxolimab in advanced cancers. Only in-frame clones appear in the TCRdb table, and some are missing; sequencing was by immunoSEQ multiplex PCR. The sample includes tens of thousands of clones, roughly nine tenths seen only once; the top ten take roughly a tenth. Material: CD4+ or CD8+ T cells sorted from blood, obtained in a trial of the OX40 agonist ivuxolimab. The receptor source for this set is an adult with an advanced solid tumor such as melanoma, head and neck, liver or kidney cancer.

The genes are TRBV7-8 and TRBJ1-2; no reliable D call. The CDR3 length is 16 residues. V gave up 3 bases and J gave up 0 bases, with 14 bases separating them. CDR1 is SGHVS, CDR2 FQNEAQ, per germline. The chain's CDR3 is CASSFRPIESNYGYTF. In DNA, the CDR3 is TGTGCCAGCAGCTTCCGCCCCATAGAATCTAACTATGGCTACACCTTC.

The chain combines TRBV5-1 with TRBJ2-3; 16 bases are a match to TRBD2. Germline-derived CDR1 and CDR2 are SGHRS and YFSETQ. The CDR3 covers 15 residues. The trim removed 7 bases at V and 2 bases at J, leaving 1 base unmatched. DNA of the CDR3: TGCGCCAGCGGGACTAGCGGGAGGGACACAGATACGCAGTATTTT. Translating it yields CASGTSGRDTDTQYF. The full variable domain, with the rest looked up from reference TRBV5-1 and TRBJ2-3, is KAGVTQTPRYLIKTRGQQVTLSCSPISGHRSVSWYQQTPGQGLQFLFEYFSETQRNKGNFPGRFSGRQFSNSRSEMNVSTLELGDSALYLCASGTSGRDTDTQYFGPGTRLTVL.

The chain couples TRBV10-3 to TRBJ2-5, with D tentatively TRBD1 or TRBD2 (5 bases each). The CDR3 has 15 residues. Germline V gives CDR1 ENHRY, CDR2 SYGVKD. Trimming stripped 8 bases from V and 2 bases from J, with 18 bases between. The CDR3 sequence is CAILFGAGSQETQYF. The CDR3 coding sequence is TGTGCCATCTTATTCGGGGCGGGTTCGCAAGAGACCCAGTACTTC.

The chain carries TRBV7-8 and TRBJ2-1; 8 nucleotides match TRBD2. Losses at the gene ends were 5 bases for V and 8 bases for J; bases not matched to a gene: 11. The CDR3 sequence is 15 residues long. Per the germline V gene, CDR1 is SGHVS and CDR2 is FQNEAQ. The CDR3 region is CASSHWVGGAYEQFF. CDR3 nucleotide sequence: TGTGCCAGCAGCCACTGGGTCGGGGGGGCCTATGAGCAGTTCTTC.

This sequence joins TRBV7-9 and TRBJ1-2, with 9 bases matching TRBD1. V dropped 5 bases and J dropped 6; count of bases not matched to a gene: 4. This CDR3 comprises 13 residues. CDR1 is SEHNR, CDR2 FQNEAQ, per germline (reference sequence). The CDR3 protein is CASSLGQGHGYTF. In DNA, the CDR3 is TGTGCCAGCAGCCTCGGACAGGGGCATGGCTACACCTTC.

The chain has TRBV5-1 and TRBJ2-7, with TRBD2 identical over 8 bases. Germline lookup yields CDR1 SGHRS and CDR2 YFSETQ. V lost 2 bases and J lost 0; bases outside the gene matches: 1. The CDR3 length is 14 residues. The CDR3 DNA reads as TGCGCCAGCAGCTTCAGCGGGAGCTCCTACGAGCAGTACTTC. It translates to CASSFSGSSYEQYF.

The chain combines TRBV2 with TRBJ1-2; D is unresolved. Trimming pared 2 bases from V and 3 bases from J, leaving 4 bases between. The length of the CDR3 is 12 residues. Germline V CDR1 and CDR2: SNHLY, FYNNEI. For the CDR3, the DNA is TGTGCCAGCAGTGAAATGTACTATGGCTACACCTTC. Amino acid sequence: CASSEMYYGYTF.

J is TRBJ2-7 and V is TRBV4-1; TRBD2 might be the D (5 bases). The CDR3 sequence is 16 residues long. The germline V gene encodes CDR1 MGHRA and CDR2 YSYEKL. V was trimmed by 1 base and J by 3 bases, leaving 16 bases between them. The CDR3: CASSQVTPVGVYEQYF. The CDR3 DNA follows: TGCGCCAGCAGCCAAGTAACTCCGGTCGGGGTCTACGAGCAGTACTTC.

The gene calls are TRBV11-2 and TRBJ2-3, with 9 bases that match TRBD2. Trimming removed 5 bases from V and 2 bases from J; junction bases left unmatched: 5. Germline loops: CDR1 SGHAT, CDR2 FQNNGV. This CDR3 region has 15 residues. CDR3 sequence reads: CASSPGLAFTDTQYF. The CDR3 DNA reads as TGTGCCAGCAGCCCCGGACTAGCGTTCACAGATACGCAGTATTTT.

The V and J genes are TRBV5-6 and TRBJ2-1; TRBD2 might be the D (6 bases). This CDR3 spans 13 amino acids. Germline CDR1 is SGHDT and CDR2 is YYEEEE. Trimming removed 4 bases at V and 6 bases at J, with 11 bases between. The CDR3 bases are TGTGCCAGCAGCGCGGGACTTTTCAATGAGCAGTTCTTC. Translating gives CASSAGLFNEQFF.

J is TRBJ1-2 and V is TRBV15; D not certain. V was cut by 5 bases and J by 3 bases, with 13 bases left in between. The germline V gene has CDR1 LNHNV and CDR2 YYDKDF (reference sequence). The CDR3 totals 14 residues. This CDR3 is CATSPLGIYYGYTF. The CDR3, as DNA: TGTGCCACCAGCCCCCTGGGGATATACTATGGCTACACCTTC.

The chain couples TRBV6-4 to TRBJ1-2; D is perhaps TRBD1 (6 bases). Trimming left V 6 bases short and J 2 bases short, with 19 bases between. CDR1 and CDR2 (germline): MRHNA, SNTAGT. The CDR3 has 16 residues. The CDR3 sequence is CASRPKEEGGNYGYTF. In DNA, the CDR3 is TGTGCCAGCAGGCCCAAGGAGGAGGGGGGGAACTATGGCTACACCTTC.

This chain joins TRBV2 and TRBJ1-4, with D unresolved. CDR1 and CDR2 from the germline V gene are SNHLY and FYNNEI. The CDR3 consists of 15 residues. Trimming shortened V by 6 bases and J by 5 bases, and 16 bases separated the two germline ends. The CDR3 sequence: CASSYSIGPNEKLFF. The CDR3 DNA follows: TGTGCCAGCAGCTATTCGATAGGGCCGAATGAAAAACTGTTTTTT.

The J gene is TRBJ2-3, the V gene TRBV7-9; D possibly corresponds to TRBD2 (5 bases). The germline gives CDR1 SEHNR, CDR2 FQNEAQ (reference sequence). The ends were cut back, 5 bases at V and 3 bases at J, with 12 bases in the middle. The length of the CDR3 is 14 residues. The CDR3 here is CASSRIEGTDTQYF. CDR3 DNA sequence: TGTGCCAGCAGCCGTATTGAGGGTACAGATACGCAGTATTTT.

The rearrangement links TRBV29-1 to TRBJ2-1; TRBD2 aligns across 8 bases. The CDR3 extends over 15 amino acids. V was clipped by 6 bases and J by 0 bases; unmatched bases: 7. CDR1 and CDR2 (germline): SQVTM, ANQGSEA. CDR3 sequence (DNA): TGCAGCGTGAGTAGCGGGGTTAGCTCCTACAATGAGCAGTTCTTC. Translation gives CSVSSGVSSYNEQFF.

The CDR3 here is CASSRGMSDYEQYF. The DNA of the CDR3 is TGCGCCAGCAGCAGAGGGATGTCGGACTACGAGCAGTACTTC. The rearrangement links TRBV5-1 to TRBJ2-7; perhaps TRBD2 as D (5 bases). V was cut by 4 bases and J by 3 bases, with 14 bases left in between. This CDR3 spans 14 amino acids. Germline loops: CDR1 SGHRS, CDR2 YFSETQ.

The chain has TRBV28 and TRBJ1-4; D is unclear. The CDR3 runs 12 residues. Germline loops: CDR1 MDHEN, CDR2 SYDVKM. V was clipped by 3 bases and J by 6 bases, with 5 bases between them. Written as DNA, the CDR3 is TGTGCCAGCAGTTTCACAGATGAAAAACTGTTTTTT. Amino acid sequence: CASSFTDEKLFF.

The chain has TRBV18 and TRBJ1-2; no reliable D call. V shed 4 bases and J shed 8 bases, with 20 bases lying between them. Germline V gives CDR1 KGHSH, CDR2 LQKENI. The CDR3 is 15 residues long. CDR3 DNA: TGTGCCAGCTCACAATCTATGGGAGAGTTGAGCGGCTACACCTTC. Its translation: CASSQSMGELSGYTF.

This chain joins TRBV5-4 and TRBJ2-7; 9 nucleotides agree with TRBD2. CDR3 length: 16 residues. Looked up from germline, CDR1 is SGHNT and CDR2 is YYREEE (reference sequence). V was clipped by 4 bases and J by 5 bases; unmatched bases: 13. The CDR3 is CASSQKGVSGRNEQYF. Written as DNA, the CDR3 is TGTGCCAGCAGCCAAAAAGGTGTTAGCGGGAGAAACGAGCAGTACTTC.

The chain employs TRBV27 and TRBJ2-3; D may be TRBD1 (5 bases). V lost 6 bases to trimming and J lost 4 bases, with 20 bases between them. CDR1 MNHEY and CDR2 SMNVEV come from the germline V gene (reference sequence). This CDR3 is built from 16 residues. CDR3 in DNA: TGTGCCAGCAGAAGTTTACAAGGGGATAGTGCAGATACGCAGTATTTT. It is translated as CASRSLQGDSADTQYF.

V is TRBV5-5 and J is TRBJ2-7; the match to TRBD1 covers 10 bases. The CDR3 runs 13 residues. V was clipped by 4 bases and J by 3 bases; unmatched bases: 1. Germline CDR1 reads SGHKS; CDR2 reads YYEKEE (reference sequence). The CDR3 spells CASSRDRGYEQYF. The CDR3 DNA is TGTGCCAGCAGCAGGGACAGGGGCTACGAGCAGTACTTC.